The 30 T cell receptor beta chains reported below all come from one sample, sequenced in a study of regulatory T cells in long-lasting Graves disease. In building TCR beta libraries, iRepertoire HTBI primers were used together with Arm-PCR of CDR3 regions. MiXCR, run by TCRdb on the multiplex PCR reads, gives a single entry per CDR3 protein. The sample carries 550,000 to 650,000 distinct CDR3 sequences, about 16% recorded once. Time point: newly diagnosed GD, antithyroid drugs for less than 3 months. The TCR library was prepared using RNA isolated from PBMCs. These data were also filed under a second study, of T cells in Graves' hyperthyroidism and ophthalmopathy.

The specimen was peripheral blood mononuclear cells (PBMCs), collected at new diagnosis, from a patient treated with antithyroid drugs. Receptor source: a man younger than 35 with Graves disease.

This clonotype was picked up a small number of times. This chain joins TRBV6-1 and TRBJ1-1; D may be TRBD1 (6 bases). The CDR3 extends over 14 amino acids. Trimming removed 4 bases at V and 4 bases at J, with 13 bases between. Germline values: CDR1 MNHNS, CDR2 SASEGT. The CDR3 DNA follows: TGTGCCAGCAGTGCCATGGGGGCTGGCACTGAAGCTTTCTTT. This translates into CASSAMGAGTEAFF.

V gene TRBV5-1 combines with J gene TRBJ2-1; unclear D gene. V was shortened by 2 bases and J by 9 bases, with 15 bases between the two germline ends. The CDR3 has 14 amino acids. Germline CDR1 is SGHRS and CDR2 is YFSETQ. CDR3 loop: CASSLVAVSGEQFF. CDR3 DNA sequence: TGCGCCAGCAGCTTAGTCGCGGTATCGGGTGAGCAGTTCTTC.

In its sample, this clonotype was seen a few times. This rearrangement joins TRBV10-3 to TRBJ1-2; D not resolved. Trimming shortened V by 3 bases and J by 12 bases, and 20 bases separated the two germline ends. Germline V CDR1 and CDR2: ENHRY, SYGVKD. This CDR3 comprises 14 residues. The DNA for the CDR3 is TGTGCCATCAGTGAAAAAGAGGAGCCTCGGAAACACACCTTC. It specifies CAISEKEEPRKHTF.

In its sample, this clonotype was seen many times. The chain links TRBV12-3 or TRBV12-4 to TRBJ1-2; weak D call: TRBD1 (5 bases). CDR3 length: 13 amino acids. Trimming removed 8 bases at V and 6 bases at J, with 16 bases between. CDR3: CASVRGLINGYTF. The CDR3 DNA sequence: TGTGCCAGCGTTCGGGGGTTGATTAATGGCTACACCTTC.

CDR3 protein: CSGRGASGRAGGDTQYF. DNA of the CDR3: TGCAGCGGTCGAGGGGCTAGCGGGAGGGCCGGAGGAGATACGCAGTATTTT. The J gene is TRBJ2-3, the V gene TRBV29-1, with 12 bases that match TRBD2. Trimming removed 7 bases from V and 5 bases from J; junction bases left unmatched: 16. The germline gives CDR1 SQVTM, CDR2 ANQGSEA. This CDR3 is 17 amino acids long.

The V and J genes are TRBV6-1 and TRBJ2-7, with D possibly being TRBD1 or TRBD2 (6 bases each). Germline V CDR1 and CDR2: MNHNS, SASEGT. Trimming pared 5 bases from V and 6 bases from J, leaving 20 bases between. This CDR3 contains 15 residues. The CDR3 here is CASSLGDTSLGEQYF. CDR3 coding DNA: TGTGCCAGCAGTCTTGGGGACACTAGCTTGGGCGAGCAGTACTTC.

A single count supports this clonotype. The V gene is TRBV10-3, the J gene TRBJ2-5; TRBD2 agrees at 7 bases. CDR1 and CDR2 (germline): ENHRY, SYGVKD. V lost 3 bases and J lost 0; bases outside the gene matches: 1. The CDR3 is 14 amino acids. CDR3 sequence: CAISDGTNQETQYF. CDR3 DNA: TGTGCCATCAGTGACGGGACTAACCAAGAGACCCAGTACTTC.

This clonotype showed up many times. The chain employs TRBV20-1 and TRBJ2-3; D uncertain. This CDR3 contains 15 residues. The V gene's germline CDR1 is DFQATT and CDR2 SNEGSKA (reference sequence). Trimming shortened V by 6 bases and J by 0 bases, and 16 bases separated the two germline ends. The CDR3: CSARALLPSTDTQYF. The CDR3 DNA reads TGCAGTGCCCGGGCCCTACTTCCTAGCACAGATACGCAGTATTTT.

This clonotype occurred a few times. J is TRBJ2-1 and V is TRBV5-4; 9 bases agree with TRBD2. Per germline, CDR1 SGHNT and CDR2 YYREEE (reference sequence). The CDR3 is 16 amino acids. V shed 0 bases and J 10 bases; nucleotides not matched to a gene: 11. The CDR3 region is CASSLDLAGTLEEQFF. The CDR3, as DNA: TGTGCCAGCAGCTTGGATCTAGCGGGAACCCTTGAAGAGCAGTTCTTC.

The table lists this clonotype with a few counts. A junction boundary mismatches the germline segment, possibly from a read error. The rearrangement joins TRBV27 to TRBJ2-1, with 9 positions matching TRBD1. Germline CDR1 is MNHEY and CDR2 is SMNVEV (reference sequence). CDR3 size: 16 residues. CDR3 sequence reads: CVSSLWGTGSYNEQFF. The CDR3 DNA is TGTGTCAGCAGTTTATGGGGGACAGGGTCCTACAATGAGCAGTTCTTC.

This clonotype was found many times. The chain has TRBV2 and TRBJ2-7; D remains ambiguous. V lost 0 bases, J lost 7 bases, and 4 bases lay in between. Germline V gene lookup returns CDR1 SNHLY and CDR2 FYNNEI. CDR3 length equals 11 residues. The CDR3 region has the DNA TGTGCCAGCAGTGAAGCGGGGGAGCAGTACTTC. The encoded protein is CASSEAGEQYF. Using reference TRBV2 and TRBJ2-7 for the parts outside the CDR3, the full variable domain is EPEVTQTPSHQVTQMGQEVILRCVPISNHLYFYWYRQILGQKVEFLVSFYNNEISEKSEIFDDQFSVERPDGSNFTLKIRSTKLEDSAMYFCASSEAGEQYFGPGTRLTVT.

This clonotype has at least ten counts. V is TRBV27 and J is TRBJ2-3; D could derive from TRBD1 or TRBD2 (5 bases each). Germline values: CDR1 MNHEY, CDR2 SMNVEV (reference sequence). Trimming took 3 bases from V and 2 from J, leaving 9 bases between them. This CDR3 is built from 14 residues. CDR3 bases: TGTGCCAGCAGTTTCGCAGGGACCACAGATACGCAGTATTTT. This encodes CASSFAGTTDTQYF.

The V gene is TRBV7-2, the J gene TRBJ1-5; maybe TRBD1 (5 bases). The germline gives CDR1 SGHTA, CDR2 FQGNSA. This CDR3 has 14 residues. V lost 1 base, J lost 7 bases, and 11 bases lay in between. This CDR3 reads CASSLVRGEQPQHF. The CDR3, as DNA: TGTGCCAGCAGCTTAGTCCGGGGGGAACAGCCCCAGCATTTT.

The sample holds many counts of this clonotype. J is TRBJ2-5 and V is TRBV30; possibly TRBD1 for D (6 bases). Trimming cost V 4 bases and J 2 bases, with 11 bases left between them. The CDR3 is made up of 13 amino acids. Germline CDR1 is GTSNPN and CDR2 is SVGIG (reference sequence). Here the CDR3 reads CAWKRTVQETQYF. In DNA, the CDR3 is TGTGCCTGGAAACGGACAGTGCAAGAGACCCAGTACTTC.

This chain joins TRBV20-1 and TRBJ2-1; maybe TRBD2 (5 bases). Germline CDR1 is DFQATT and CDR2 is SNEGSKA (reference sequence). The CDR3 runs to 12 residues. V gave up 1 base and J gave up 6 bases, with 7 bases separating them. DNA for the CDR3: TGCAGTGCTAGAGGCGGGCTCAATGAGCAGTTCTTC. Encoded protein: CSARGGLNEQFF.

Many counts were recorded for this clonotype. This sequence joins TRBV20-1 and TRBJ2-1, with TRBD2 matching over 8 bases. J was trimmed by 0 bases and V by 1 base; bases with no gene match: 5. CDR1 DFQATT and CDR2 SNEGSKA come from the germline V gene (reference sequence). The CDR3 runs 16 residues. DNA of the CDR3: TGCAGTGCTAGAGTGGCTAGCGGGCGCTCCTACAATGAGCAGTTCTTC. Residues: CSARVASGRSYNEQFF.

Comments on this clonotype: Germline is not matched at one junction end, which may reflect a read error. The gene calls are TRBV7-3 and TRBJ2-7; TRBD1 matches 9 bases. The germline CDR1 and CDR2 sequences are SGHTA and FQGTGA. The CDR3 contains 16 residues. Written as DNA, the CDR3 is TGCGCCAGCAGCCAATTCACAGGGGGCCGCACCTACGAGCAGTACTTC. Amino acid sequence: CASSQFTGGRTYEQYF. Full variable domain (remainder filled in from reference TRBV7-3 and TRBJ2-7): GAGVSQTPSNKVTEKGKYVELRCDPISGHTALYWYRQSLGQGPEFLIYFQGTGAADDSGLPNDRFFAVRPEGSVSTLKIQRTERGDSAVYLCASSQFTGGRTYEQYFGPGTRLTVT.

V gene TRBV20-1 combines with J gene TRBJ1-1; D perhaps matches TRBD1 (6 bases). This CDR3 comprises 16 residues. Germline V gene data show CDR1 as DFQATT and CDR2 as SNEGSKA (reference sequence). The V end was cut by 1 base, the J end by 4 bases, with 19 bases between. The chain's CDR3 is CSARGAGGAIGTEAFF. CDR3 coding DNA: TGCAGTGCTAGAGGGGCGGGGGGGGCGATTGGCACTGAAGCTTTCTTT.

The chain recombines TRBV28 with TRBJ2-5; D could derive from TRBD1 or TRBD2 (5 bases each). Germline V gene data show CDR1 as MDHEN and CDR2 as SYDVKM. The V end was cut by 1 base, the J end by 4 bases, with 19 bases between. This CDR3 has 17 residues. The CDR3 is CASSLSGTGRPGETQYF. The CDR3 DNA follows: TGTGCCAGCAGTTTATCTGGGACGGGAAGGCCGGGAGAGACCCAGTACTTC.

V and J are TRBV6-1 and TRBJ1-1, with D unclear. The CDR3 consists of 13 residues. From germline, CDR1 is MNHNS and CDR2 SASEGT. The ends were cut back, 8 bases at V and 6 bases at J, with 16 bases in the middle. CDR3 amino acids: CASSMNPWSEAFF. The DNA of the CDR3 is TGTGCCAGCTCTATGAACCCCTGGTCTGAAGCTTTCTTT.

The genes are TRBV7-9 and TRBJ1-5; D is ambiguous. V was clipped by 0 bases and J by 4 bases, with 7 bases between them. Germline V gene data show CDR1 as SEHNR and CDR2 as FQNEAQ (reference sequence). The CDR3 has 14 amino acids. DNA of the CDR3: TGTGCCAGCAGCTTAGCGAACGCTAATCAGCCCCAGCATTTT. Protein: CASSLANANQPQHF.

This clonotype was counted at least ten times. The rearrangement uses TRBV7-2 and TRBJ2-7; D could derive from TRBD1 or TRBD2 (6 bases each). This CDR3 has 18 residues. The V gene lost 5 bases and the J gene lost 2 bases, with 25 bases spanning the gap. Germline V gene lookup returns CDR1 SGHTA and CDR2 FQGNSA. CDR3 sequence (DNA): TGTGCCAGCAGCCTACCCCCGGGGGCAGGGGCCGAACCCTACGAGCAGTACTTC. Amino acids: CASSLPPGAGAEPYEQYF.

This clonotype was seen ten or more times. The junction departs from the called germline gene at one end, perhaps through a read error. The chain has TRBV30 and TRBJ2-7; 9 bases map to TRBD1. The germline gives CDR1 GTSNPN, CDR2 SVGIG (reference sequence). The CDR3 is made up of 13 amino acids. CDR3 DNA: TGTGCCATCAGGGGGACAGGGATCTACGAGCAGTGCTTC. Protein product: CAIRGTGIYEQCF.

This clonotype was detected a few times. Here the CDR3 reads CASSVDSKDPSPLHF. In nucleotides, the CDR3 is TGTGCCAGCAGCGTAGACTCTAAAGACCCATCACCCCTCCACTTT. The chain links TRBV9 to TRBJ1-6, with no clear D. Germline assignment: CDR1 SGDLS and CDR2 YYNGEE. Trimming left V 0 bases short and J 10 bases short, with 14 bases between. This CDR3 is 15 amino acids long.

CDR3 nucleotides: TGCGCCAGCACTCACGCGGGGCAGGAGTATGGCTACACCTTC. Translating it yields CASTHAGQEYGYTF. This chain joins TRBV5-1 and TRBJ1-2, with a possible D match to TRBD1 (5 bases). Germline V gives CDR1 SGHRS, CDR2 YFSETQ. V was shortened by 6 bases and J by 5 bases, with 17 bases between the two germline ends. This CDR3 contains 14 residues.

This clonotype was seen only a few times. The chain's CDR3 is CASSLDGAFQPQHF. CDR3 nucleotide sequence: TGTGCCAGCAGTCTAGACGGGGCCTTTCAGCCCCAGCATTTT. The genes are TRBV6-1 and TRBJ1-5; tentatively, D is TRBD1 (5 bases). V lost 5 bases to trimming and J lost 6 bases, with 14 bases between them. The CDR3 runs 14 residues. CDR1 and CDR2 (germline): MNHNS, SASEGT.

On this clonotype itself: The junction and the germline gene differ at one end; a read error may be behind it. The V call is TRBV20-1, the J call TRBJ2-1; possible D gene TRBD2, 5 bases. This CDR3 comprises 15 residues. Germline V gives CDR1 DFQATT, CDR2 SNEGSKA (reference sequence). The CDR3 loop is CSARDPGSSNNEQFF. In DNA, the CDR3 is TGCAGTGCTAGAGATCCGGGAAGCTCCAACAATGAGCAGTTCTTC.

This clonotype has a handful of counts. V and J are TRBV19 and TRBJ1-1; D uncertain. Per germline, CDR1 LNHDA and CDR2 SQIVND (reference sequence). Trimming left V 5 bases short and J 2 bases short, with 12 bases between. CDR3 length: 14 residues. Written as DNA, the CDR3 is TGTGCCAGTAGTGCATGGAACTTTAACACTGAAGCTTTCTTT. As protein: CASSAWNFNTEAFF.

The genes are TRBV5-1 and TRBJ2-1, with unresolved D. Germline V CDR1 and CDR2: SGHRS, YFSETQ. V lost 4 bases to trimming and J lost 6 bases, with 8 bases between them. There are 12 residues in the CDR3. The CDR3 sequence: CASSPQVNEQFF. In nucleotides, the CDR3 is TGCGCCAGCAGCCCCCAGGTCAATGAGCAGTTCTTC.

This clonotype was recorded many times. V is TRBV27 and J is TRBJ2-2, with 8 bases that match TRBD2. V was clipped by 0 bases and J by 4 bases; unmatched bases: 7. The germline V gene has CDR1 MNHEY and CDR2 SMNVEV (reference sequence). The CDR3 totals 17 residues. The CDR3 region has the DNA TGTGCCAGCAGTTTATCGACTCCGGGAGGGGGCACCGGGGAGCTGTTTTTT. Protein sequence: CASSLSTPGGGTGELFF.